The source of this T cell receptor (beta chain) is a study of blood T cell repertoires in COVID-19. The CDR3 is 15 residues long. The V end lost 6 bases, the J end lost 3 bases, and 14 bases lay between the germline ends. The germline V gene has CDR1 MDHEN and CDR2 SYDVKM. The recovered donors of Cohort 3 showed two negative PCRs, clearance, or symptom resolution. The repertoire was sequenced with immunoSEQ multiplex PCR; TCRdb's copy has only in-frame clones and lacks some. The data show a few hundred thousand clones, with around 85% seen just once and 6% to 6.5% held by the top ten. The material sequenced was PBMCs or T cells enriched from blood (not recorded which). J is TRBJ1-4 and V is TRBV28, with a tentative D call TRBD1 (5 bases). This receptor was taken from a middle-aged woman who had recovered from COVID-19. The DNA of the CDR3 is TGTGCCAGCAGCTGGAGGGGTTTACCTAATGAAAAACTGTTTTTT. It encodes CASSWRGLPNEKLFF.